These 28 T cell receptor beta chains came from one sample sequenced in a study of vaccination and CD4 T cells after COVID-19. The study sequenced cultured CD4+ T cell DNA using the Oncomine TCR Beta short-read assay. TCRdb re-called the PCR reads with MiXCR, one entry per CDR3 protein. The sample carries 15,000 to 20,000 distinct CDR3 sequences, approximately 49% recorded once. Their target antigens are unknown. The treatment was: roughly ten-day PBMC culture with coronavirus spike peptide pools or control peptides (ViraFEST assay). Sequenced input: CD4+ T cells from blood, cultured in vitro. These receptors were obtained from a human donor who had recovered from COVID-19.

CDR3 bases: TGTGCCAGCAGCTTAGTAGCGGGCCTTTCAGATACGCAGTATTTT. Protein product: CASSLVAGLSDTQYF. J is TRBJ2-3 and V is TRBV11-3, with 7 bases fitting TRBD2. The CDR3 totals 15 residues. Per germline, CDR1 SGHNT and CDR2 YENEEA. V was clipped by 1 base and J by 4 bases; unmatched bases: 5.

This clonotype was counted between two and nine times. This chain joins TRBV6-2 or TRBV6-3 and TRBJ2-5; D might be TRBD2 (6 bases). CDR1 is MNHEY and CDR2 is SVGEGT in the germline V gene. This CDR3 spans 17 amino acids. Trimming took 1 base from V and 2 from J, leaving 17 bases between them. CDR3 amino acids: CASSYWPGRDVQETQYF. CDR3 coding DNA: TGTGCCAGCAGTTACTGGCCGGGGCGGGACGTACAAGAGACCCAGTACTTC.

The genes are TRBV20-1 and TRBJ2-2, with 9 bases identical to TRBD2. Germline assignment: CDR1 DFQATT and CDR2 SNEGSKA (reference sequence). V was pared by 3 bases and J by 5 bases, with 7 bases of the junction left unmatched. This CDR3 is built from 15 residues. In DNA, the CDR3 is TGCAGTGCTAGCAGAGGCCTAGCGGGGACCGGGGAGCTGTTTTTT. Its protein product is CSASRGLAGTGELFF.

The CDR3: CAWSVVDRGERAFF. DNA of the CDR3: TGTGCCTGGAGTGTAGTGGACAGGGGAGAAAGAGCTTTCTTT. The chain uses TRBV30 and TRBJ1-1, with 9 nucleotides matching TRBD1. With 0 bases clipped from V and 10 bases from J, the junction kept 9 bases outside the gene matches. Germline CDR1 reads GTSNPN; CDR2 reads SVGIG (reference sequence). The CDR3 spans 14 residues.

V and J are TRBV15 and TRBJ2-1; D assignment may be TRBD1 or TRBD2 (6 bases each). Trimming shortened V by 1 base and J by 8 bases, and 12 bases separated the two germline ends. This CDR3 spans 14 amino acids. Per the germline V gene, CDR1 is LNHNV and CDR2 is YYDKDF (reference sequence). For the CDR3, the DNA is TGTGCCACCAGCAGAGTGGGGGGCAGATATGAGCAGTTCTTC. Protein sequence: CATSRVGGRYEQFF.

The chain links TRBV14 to TRBJ1-1, with D uncertain. This CDR3 has 15 residues. Trimming removed 0 bases at V and 0 bases at J, with 8 bases between. Germline CDR1 and CDR2: SGHDN and FVKESK. In DNA, the CDR3 is TGTGCCAGCAGCCAAGATGAAGGGTTGAACACTGAAGCTTTCTTT. Its protein is CASSQDEGLNTEAFF.

The rearrangement uses TRBV4-1 and TRBJ1-2, with no clear D. CDR1 is MGHRA, CDR2 YSYEKL, per germline. The CDR3 is 11 residues long. Trimming shortened V by 1 base and J by 7 bases, and 4 bases separated the two germline ends. CDR3 in amino acids: CASSQGGGYTF. CDR3 nucleotides: TGCGCCAGCAGCCAAGGGGGTGGCTACACCTTC.

This clonotype was recorded a few times. The chain carries TRBV20-1 and TRBJ1-3; the D is unclear. Germline CDR1 DFQATT, CDR2 SNEGSKA (reference sequence). The CDR3 is 17 residues long. V shed 0 bases and J shed 0 bases, with 15 bases lying between them. In DNA, the CDR3 is TGCAGTGCTAGAGATCGTGGGTTAGAAGTCTCTGGAAACACCATATATTTT. This translates into CSARDRGLEVSGNTIYF.

The V and J genes are TRBV6-1 and TRBJ2-7; tentatively, D is TRBD2 (6 bases). Between the trimmed V and J ends, which lost 6 bases and 2 bases, there was a span of 20 bases. CDR1 MNHNS and CDR2 SASEGT come from the germline V gene. This CDR3 spans 16 amino acids. The DNA for the CDR3 is TGTGCCAGCAGCCCACACAAGTCTGGAGGGACCTACGAGCAGTACTTC. Protein: CASSPHKSGGTYEQYF.

The sample holds a few counts of this clonotype. The gene calls are TRBV20-1 and TRBJ1-6; D uncertain. CDR1 and CDR2 (germline): DFQATT, SNEGSKA (reference sequence). V dropped 2 bases and J dropped 10 bases, with 12 bases sitting between them. CDR3 length equals 13 residues. The CDR3 nucleotides read TGCAGTGCTAGACCCCCGATCGGCTCACCCCTCCACTTT. Amino acid sequence: CSARPPIGSPLHF.

V is TRBV11-2 and J is TRBJ2-4; D gene unclear. The V gene's germline CDR1 is SGHAT and CDR2 FQNNGV. The length of the CDR3 is 16 residues. The germline V and J ends were trimmed by 0 bases and 0 bases, with 9 bases remaining between them. Written as DNA, the CDR3 is TGTGCCAGCAGCTTAGAGTGGCACCTAGCCAAAAACATTCAGTACTTC. It encodes CASSLEWHLAKNIQYF.

This clonotype was seen a single time. The chain employs TRBV6-1 and TRBJ1-1; no clear D. The V end was cut by 10 bases, the J end by 0 bases, with 12 bases between. CDR1 is MNHNS and CDR2 is SASEGT in the germline V gene. This CDR3 has 13 amino acids. The CDR3 sequence: CAIRVQLNTEAFF. CDR3 bases: TGTGCCATACGGGTACAGTTGAACACTGAAGCTTTCTTT.

This rearrangement joins TRBV6-5 to TRBJ2-4; D unresolved. CDR1 and CDR2 from the germline V gene are MNHEY and SVGAGI. The CDR3 totals 14 residues. Trimming took off 2 bases at V and 9 bases at J, with 14 bases between the two ends. As DNA, the CDR3 is TGTGCCAGCAGTTACGGGGTGTCCTCGGGCATTCAGTACTTC. This codes for CASSYGVSSGIQYF.

The chain recombines TRBV5-4 with TRBJ2-7, with a weak D call TRBD2 (5 bases). This CDR3 is built from 12 residues. Trimming pared 2 bases from V and 3 bases from J, leaving 6 bases between. CDR1 SGHNT and CDR2 YYREEE come from the germline V gene (reference sequence). The CDR3 loop is CASSLEGYEQYF. CDR3 nucleotides: TGTGCCAGCAGCTTAGAGGGCTACGAGCAGTACTTC. The full variable domain, rest sourced from reference TRBV5-4 and TRBJ2-7, is ETGVTQSPTHLIKTRGQQVTLRCSSQSGHNTVSWYQQALGQGPQFIFQYYREEENGRGNFPPRFSGLQFPNYSSELNVNALELDDSALYLCASSLEGYEQYFGPGTRLTVT.

The chain uses TRBV7-3 and TRBJ2-7; TRBD1 agrees at 11 bases. Germline trimming cut 6 bases from V and 6 bases from J; bases unmatched to any gene: 7. This CDR3 region has 14 residues. CDR1 and CDR2 from the germline V gene are SGHTA and FQGTGA. The CDR3 nucleotides read TGTGCCAGCAGTCTCAAGGGGACAGGGGGCGAGCAGTACTTC. Amino acids: CASSLKGTGGEQYF.

The chain is built from TRBV27 and TRBJ1-2; tentative D call: TRBD1 (6 bases). V lost 6 bases and J 2 bases, leaving 13 bases between the germline ends. CDR1 is MNHEY and CDR2 is SMNVEV in the germline V gene (reference sequence). The CDR3 spans 14 residues. The CDR3 is CASSPDSFNYGYTF. In DNA form, the CDR3 reads TGTGCCAGCAGCCCGGACAGTTTCAACTATGGCTACACCTTC.

CDR3 sequence: CASSWDRGVDEKLFF. CDR3 coding DNA: TGTGCCAGCAGCTGGGACAGGGGGGTCGATGAAAAACTGTTTTTT. The rearrangement links TRBV7-2 to TRBJ1-4; 11 positions match TRBD1. CDR1 is SGHTA and CDR2 is FQGNSA in the germline V gene. J was trimmed by 6 bases and V by 4 bases; bases with no gene match: 4. The CDR3 is 15 residues long.

The chain links TRBV29-1 to TRBJ1-6; no definite D call. The CDR3 runs to 12 residues. V was clipped by 7 bases and J by 8 bases, with 12 bases between them. The germline V gene encodes CDR1 SQVTM and CDR2 ANQGSEA. In nucleotides, the CDR3 is TGCAGCGCTTCCATTGGGGATTCACCCCTCCACTTT. Its protein is CSASIGDSPLHF.

The chain uses TRBV6-2 or TRBV6-3 and TRBJ2-2; D uncertain. The germline gives CDR1 MNHEY, CDR2 SVGEGT. The CDR3 spans 12 residues. Trimming left V 7 bases short and J 6 bases short, with 9 bases between. CDR3 sequence (DNA): TGTGCCAGCACTCCTTTAGCCGGGGAGCTGTTTTTT. This translates into CASTPLAGELFF.

In regard to this clonotype: Germline and junction disagree at one end, which may indicate a read error. The chain employs TRBV5-4 and TRBJ1-2; tentative D call: TRBD1 (5 bases). Germline V gives CDR1 SGHNT, CDR2 YYREEE (reference sequence). CDR3 length equals 15 residues. DNA for the CDR3: TGTGCCAGCAGTTCCAAGGGAGCAGGGCGCTATGGATACACCTTC. Its protein is CASSSKGAGRYGYTF.

This chain links TRBV30 with TRBJ1-1, with a possible D match to TRBD1 (6 bases). This CDR3 region has 13 residues. V was clipped by 4 bases and J by 0 bases, with 9 bases between them. From germline, CDR1 is GTSNPN and CDR2 SVGIG (reference sequence). The CDR3 loop is CAWKQGMNTEAFF. CDR3 nucleotides: TGTGCCTGGAAACAGGGCATGAACACTGAAGCTTTCTTT.

The chain couples TRBV7-9 to TRBJ2-1; D is ambiguous. There are 11 residues in the CDR3. CDR1 and CDR2 (germline): SEHNR, FQNEAQ (reference sequence). Trimming removed 1 base from V and 14 bases from J, with 9 bases in between. The CDR3 sequence is CASSLEGQKFF. The DNA of the CDR3 is TGTGCCAGCAGCTTAGAAGGCCAGAAGTTCTTC.

The CDR3 region is CSASKRGGRNEQFF. CDR3 bases: TGCAGTGCTAGCAAACGGGGGGGCCGGAATGAGCAGTTCTTC. V usage is TRBV20-1 and J usage is TRBJ2-1; TRBD2 aligns across 8 bases. Germline trimming cut 3 bases from V and 7 bases from J; bases unmatched to any gene: 8. The CDR3 is 14 amino acids. Per the germline V gene, CDR1 is DFQATT and CDR2 is SNEGSKA (reference sequence).

About this clonotype itself: One junction end disagrees with the germline gene, perhaps due to a read error. The V gene is TRBV7-9, the J gene TRBJ2-7; D is undetermined. Germline lookup yields CDR1 SEHNR and CDR2 FQNEAQ (reference sequence). The CDR3 has 14 amino acids. CDR3 DNA sequence: TGCGCCAGCAGCTTGGTTTTGGGGTATTACGAGCAGTACTTC. Translating gives CASSLVLGYYEQYF.

This clonotype came up a few times. J is TRBJ2-5 and V is TRBV7-8; D is undetermined. The CDR3 consists of 13 residues. V dropped 5 bases and J dropped 5 bases, with 12 bases sitting between them. CDR1 is SGHVS and CDR2 is FQNEAQ in the germline V gene. CDR3 residues: CASSKGIAETQYF. In DNA, the CDR3 is TGTGCCAGCAGCAAGGGAATCGCGGAGACCCAGTACTTC.

The chain has TRBV7-2 and TRBJ1-2, with D perhaps matching TRBD1 (5 bases). Trimming shortened V by 3 bases and J by 8 bases, and 19 bases separated the two germline ends. The CDR3 consists of 15 residues. Germline values: CDR1 SGHTA, CDR2 FQGNSA. CDR3 DNA: TGTGCCAGCAGCTTTACAGGAGTGGGGTCCTACGGCTACACCTTC. Translating gives CASSFTGVGSYGYTF. Based on the CDR3 plus reference TRBV7-2 and TRBJ1-2, the full variable domain is GAGVSQSPSNKVTEKGKDVELRCDPISGHTALYWYRQSLGQGLEFLIYFQGNSAPDKSGLPSDRFSAERTGGSVSTLTIQRTQQEDSAVYLCASSFTGVGSYGYTFGSGTRLTVV.

V and J are TRBV4-1 and TRBJ1-2; D not resolved. The CDR3 is made up of 17 amino acids. Germline V gives CDR1 MGHRA, CDR2 YSYEKL. V was cut by 0 bases and J by 7 bases, with 21 bases left in between. The DNA for the CDR3 is TGCGCCAGCAGCCAAGATCGGTGGGGAACCGATCGTGTTGGCTACACCTTC. Its protein is CASSQDRWGTDRVGYTF.

This chain uses TRBV7-6 with TRBJ2-4; D is ambiguous. Looked up from germline, CDR1 is SGHVS and CDR2 is FNYEAQ. The CDR3 length is 13 residues. The V and J ends lost 1 base and 9 bases respectively, with 10 bases between them. The CDR3 DNA is TGTGCCAGCAGCTTAGAACAGTGGGGCATTCAGTACTTC. This encodes CASSLEQWGIQYF.